Presented here are 17 T cell receptor beta chains from one specimen sequenced in a study of OX40 agonist ivuxolimab in advanced cancers. Library generation was performed with the immunoSEQ multiplex PCR assay. The immuneACCESS repertoire file appears here via TCRdb, limited to in-frame rearrangements. These files lack a portion of the clones; in checked studies, under half of the deficit traces to unresolved V genes, and the cause of the others is not known. Within this sample are 70,000 or so clones, with roughly nine tenths of them counted one time only. The ten largest clonotypes hold 0.25% to 0.35% of the sample. Here the sequenced sample was CD4+ or CD8+ T cells sorted from blood, taken in a trial of the OX40 agonist ivuxolimab. All receptors derive from an adult with an advanced solid tumor such as melanoma, head and neck, liver or kidney cancer.

The V call is TRBV23-1, the J call TRBJ2-7, with a possible D match to TRBD1 (6 bases). TRBV23-1 is assigned to the ORF class and has an uncertain function. Trimming shortened V by 4 bases and J by 9 bases, and 19 bases separated the two germline ends. The CDR3 totals 14 residues. The CDR3 DNA sequence: TGCGCCAGCAGTCCCTGCGACAGGAGACAACGGCAGTACTTC. This codes for CASSPCDRRQRQYF.

The gene calls are TRBV28 and TRBJ1-4, with TRBD1 matching 8 bases. CDR3 size: 17 residues. In germline, CDR1 is MDHEN, CDR2 SYDVKM. The junction had 8 bases not matched to a gene; V was cut back by 2 bases and J by 3 bases. CDR3 in DNA: TGTGCCAGCAGTTTAATGACAGGGGTGAAGGCTAATGAAAAACTGTTTTTT. Translated: CASSLMTGVKANEKLFF.

The chain carries TRBV10-2 and TRBJ2-7; a possible D gene is TRBD2 (5 bases). Germline V lookup: CDR1 WSHSY, CDR2 SAAADI. V was trimmed by 1 base and J by 0 bases, leaving 13 bases between them. The CDR3 contains 16 residues. The CDR3 region has the DNA TGCGCCAGCAGTGAGTTGAGGACGGGAAGCTCCTACGAGCAGTACTTC. It translates to CASSELRTGSSYEQYF.

The chain uses TRBV7-9 and TRBJ1-5, with 11 bases matching TRBD1. The germline CDR1 and CDR2 sequences are SEHNR and FQNEAQ (reference sequence). The V gene end was trimmed by 4 bases and the J gene end by 0 bases; junction bases not matched to a gene: 8. The CDR3 consists of 18 residues. Here the CDR3 DNA reads TGTGCCAGCAGCTCGGGACAGGGGGACCAGTATAGCAATCAGCCCCAGCATTTT. It is translated as CASSSGQGDQYSNQPQHF.

V and J are TRBV29-1 and TRBJ1-2; D call uncertain. V lost 3 bases and J 3 bases, leaving 8 bases between the germline ends. The germline gives CDR1 SQVTM, CDR2 ANQGSEA. The CDR3 is 12 amino acids. In DNA form, the CDR3 reads TGCAGCGTTGATAGTACAGACTATGGCTACACCTTC. It specifies CSVDSTDYGYTF.

This clone was seen a few times. The chain has TRBV7-9 and TRBJ1-1; D is perhaps TRBD1 (6 bases). The germline gives CDR1 SEHNR, CDR2 FQNEAQ (reference sequence). The CDR3 spans 16 residues. V lost 4 bases, J lost 4 bases, and 19 bases lay in between. CDR3 DNA: TGTGCCAGCAGCTGGGGGGGCACAGGGTTAGGCACTGAAGCTTTCTTT. This codes for CASSWGGTGLGTEAFF.

The chain has TRBV7-9 and TRBJ1-2, with no clear D. In germline, CDR1 is SEHNR, CDR2 FQNEAQ (reference sequence). The CDR3 is 13 amino acids. Trimming took off 5 bases at V and 5 bases at J, with 12 bases between the two ends. The CDR3 spells CASSRDGLYGYTF. In nucleotides, the CDR3 is TGTGCCAGCAGCCGAGACGGATTATATGGCTACACCTTC.

This clone was recorded once. The CDR3 sequence is CASGLPPLTGPYGYTF. The CDR3 DNA sequence: TGTGCTAGTGGTTTGCCCCCCCTGACAGGGCCCTATGGCTACACCTTC. The J gene is TRBJ1-2, the V gene TRBV12-5, with TRBD1 matching 7 bases. V lost 2 bases to trimming and J lost 4 bases; unmatched junction nucleotides: 10. CDR1 and CDR2 from the germline V gene are LGHNT and FRNRAP. This CDR3 has 16 amino acids. The whole variable domain, remainder taken from reference TRBV12-5 and TRBJ1-2, is DARVTQTPRHKVTEMGQEVTMRCQPILGHNTVFWYRQTMMQGLELLAYFRNRAPLDDSGMPKDRFSAEMPDATLATLKIQPSEPRDSAVYFCASGLPPLTGPYGYTFGSGTRLTVV.

The chain recombines TRBV5-1 with TRBJ2-3, with D hard to call. This CDR3 is built from 13 residues. Between the trimmed V and J ends, which lost 4 bases and 6 bases, there was a span of 12 bases. Germline V gene data show CDR1 as SGHRS and CDR2 as YFSETQ. The CDR3: CASSQQRADTQYF. In DNA form, the CDR3 reads TGCGCCAGCAGCCAACAACGGGCTGATACGCAGTATTTT.

The chain employs TRBV7-2 and TRBJ2-1; 12 bases are a match to TRBD2. The CDR3 contains 15 residues. Germline lookup yields CDR1 SGHTA and CDR2 FQGNSA. After removal of 6 bases from V and 6 bases from J, the junction contained 6 bases not matched to a gene. CDR3 DNA sequence: TGTGCCAGCAGTCGGACTAGCGGGACTATCAATGAGCAGTTCTTC. Translation: CASSRTSGTINEQFF.

The chain has TRBV11-2 and TRBJ1-1; TRBD1 matches 9 bases. The CDR3 runs to 18 residues. V lost 5 bases to trimming and J lost 4 bases; unmatched junction nucleotides: 17. CDR1 and CDR2 (germline): SGHAT, FQNNGV. CDR3 loop: CASSPTMGQGIRSTEAFF. The CDR3 coding sequence is TGTGCCAGCAGCCCTACGATGGGACAGGGTATTCGGAGCACTGAAGCTTTCTTT. The full variable domain, its missing parts supplied by reference TRBV11-2 and TRBJ1-1, is EAGVAQSPRYKIIEKRQSVAFWCNPISGHATLYWYQQILGQGPKLLIQFQNNGVVDDSQLPKDRFSAERLKGVDSTLKIQPAKLEDSAVYLCASSPTMGQGIRSTEAFFGQGTRLTVV.

The chain has TRBV27 and TRBJ2-7; 9 bases line up with TRBD2. V was pared by 5 bases and J by 4 bases, with 6 bases of the junction left unmatched. The CDR3 covers 14 residues. The germline V gene encodes CDR1 MNHEY and CDR2 SMNVEV (reference sequence). CDR3 region: CASSRREGSYEQYF. CDR3 in DNA: TGTGCCAGCAGTAGGCGGGAGGGTAGTTACGAGCAGTACTTC.

V gene TRBV19 combines with J gene TRBJ2-1; a weak D match, TRBD2 (6 bases). V dropped 4 bases and J dropped 0 bases, with 10 bases sitting between them. CDR1 is LNHDA, CDR2 SQIVND, per germline (reference sequence). The CDR3 is 15 residues long. The CDR3 DNA reads as TGTGCCAGTAGTAGCCCCGGGAGCTCCTACAATGAGCAGTTCTTC. Encoded protein: CASSSPGSSYNEQFF.

This rearrangement joins TRBV6-1 to TRBJ2-7; TRBD2 matches 12 bases. There are 15 residues in the CDR3. CDR1 is MNHNS, CDR2 SASEGT, per germline. J lost 3 bases, V lost 6 bases, and 6 bases had no gene match. CDR3 nucleotide sequence: TGTGCCAGCAGACGACTAGCGGGAGAGAACTACGAGCAGTACTTC. Translation gives CASRRLAGENYEQYF.

The CDR3 spells CASSYGQGVDTEAFF. CDR3 DNA sequence: TGTGCCAGCAGCTATGGACAGGGGGTAGACACTGAAGCTTTCTTT. The chain couples TRBV5-6 to TRBJ1-1; 10 nucleotides agree with TRBD1. The V gene's germline CDR1 is SGHDT and CDR2 YYEEEE. V shed 3 bases and J 3 bases; nucleotides not matched to a gene: 5. This CDR3 contains 15 residues.

The V gene is TRBV2, the J gene TRBJ2-3; 8 nucleotides agree with TRBD2. Trimming cost V 8 bases and J 5 bases; bases outside gene matches: 12. The germline CDR1 and CDR2 sequences are SNHLY and FYNNEI. This CDR3 contains 15 residues. CDR3 residues: CASQIRAGVGDTQYF. The CDR3 DNA follows: TGTGCCAGCCAAATTAGAGCGGGAGTAGGAGATACGCAGTATTTT. Full variable domain (outside the CDR3, taken from reference TRBV2 and TRBJ2-3): EPEVTQTPSHQVTQMGQEVILRCVPISNHLYFYWYRQILGQKVEFLVSFYNNEISEKSEIFDDQFSVERPDGSNFTLKIRSTKLEDSAMYFCASQIRAGVGDTQYFGPGTRLTVL.

The J gene is TRBJ1-1, the V gene TRBV10-3; D might be TRBD1 (6 bases). Trimming left V 8 bases short and J 4 bases short, with 11 bases between. The CDR3 extends over 12 amino acids. The V gene's germline CDR1 is ENHRY and CDR2 SYGVKD. In DNA, the CDR3 is TGTGCCATCCAGGGGACGAGCACTGAAGCTTTCTTT. The encoded protein is CAIQGTSTEAFF.